This paragraph reports one T cell receptor beta chain. Its antigen has not been determined. Nothing much larger sits one base from this clone, and base qualities are not available. The data derive from a study of blood T cell repertoires in COVID-19 (TCRdb year 2020). As for the study more broadly: The collaborator samples originated in the United States, Italy and Spain and spanned the acute and convalescent phases of COVID-19. The material from the prospective study consisted of cDNA or gDNA derived from T cells, B-cell-depleted T cells, or PBMCs. Subjects who had been exposed to COVID-19, were actively infected with it, or had recovered from it provided the deeply sampled blood TCRbeta repertoires that made up the dataset. A freely available public database, intended as a resource for researchers studying the immune response to SARS-CoV-2, is where the repertoires were released. Samples came from the ongoing ImmuneRACE study (first 160 participants) plus 1,254 subjects from 6 global collaborators. The sample metadata nearly always contained a de-identified subject ID, COVID-19 status, age in years and sex. Where available, HLA class I and class II types were obtained from metadata supplied by the sample provider rather than from assay-based typing. The research as a whole found: Clinical and demographic metadata were provided uncurated, with the amount varying by source and participant.

In the germline V gene (reference sequence), CDR1 corresponds to GTSNPN and CDR2 to SVGIG. Including cysteine and phenylalanine, the CDR3 has 15 amino acids. Only the CDR3 DNA is retained, 45 bases long and in frame from the first base. Relative to germline, V is 3 bases shorter and J is 5 bases shorter, with 14 bases between their ends. One collaborating source in Seattle enrolled patients during active infection and followed them longitudinally through the course of disease. Collaborating institutions collected whole blood in K2EDTA tubes following their own protocols. For TCRbeta analysis, collaborator samples were shipped as frozen whole blood, as isolated PBMCs, or as DNA extracted from either sample type. The immunoSEQ Assay, a bias-controlled multiplex PCR, was used to amplify TCRbeta CDR3 regions from genomic DNA. The paper's data handling went like this. Within the assay, amplification of reference gene primers was used to estimate how many nucleated cells each sample contained. Sequence reads were collapsed and filtered to measure the absolute abundance of every unique TCRbeta CDR3 rearrangement. Productive Simpson clonality was computed per sample as the square root of Simpson's diversity index over productive rearrangements. Entries here come from immuneACCESS through TCRdb and include only in-frame sequences with V and J called. Some clones fail to appear in such tables; in the studies checked, an unresolved V gene covers under half of the shortfall, and the cause of the remainder is unknown. V, J and clone size derive from that table, while D and trimming were established from the DNA sequence. The sample table lists around 270,000 clones, around nine tenths of them with a count of one. The ten most abundant clones make up approximately 5.1% of the sample.

The chain was built from TRBV30 and TRBJ1-6; a tentative D call is TRBD1 (6 bases match). The sequenced sample was peripheral blood. The sequence came from an older woman with COVID-19, enrolled during active disease. The nucleotide sequence reads TGTGCCTGGAGGCCCCTGGACAGAGATAATTCACCCCTCCACTTT. It encodes CAWRPLDRDNSPLHF.